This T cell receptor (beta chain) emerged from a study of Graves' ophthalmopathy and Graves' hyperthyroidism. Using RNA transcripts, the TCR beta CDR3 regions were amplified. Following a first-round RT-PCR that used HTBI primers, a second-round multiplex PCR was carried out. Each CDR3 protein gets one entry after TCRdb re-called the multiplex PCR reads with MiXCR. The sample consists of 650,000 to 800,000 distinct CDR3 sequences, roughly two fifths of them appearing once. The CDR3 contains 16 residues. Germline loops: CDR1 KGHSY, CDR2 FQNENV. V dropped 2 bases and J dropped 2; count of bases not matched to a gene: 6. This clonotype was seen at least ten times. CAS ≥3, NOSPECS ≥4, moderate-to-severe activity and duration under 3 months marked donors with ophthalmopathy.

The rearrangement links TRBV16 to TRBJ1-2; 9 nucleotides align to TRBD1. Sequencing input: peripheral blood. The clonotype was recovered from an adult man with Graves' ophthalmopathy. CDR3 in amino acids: CASSQTTTGGNYGYTF. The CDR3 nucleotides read TGTGCCAGCAGCCAAACTACGACAGGGGGGAACTATGGCTACACCTTC.